This T cell receptor beta chain was obtained from a study of shared clonotypes between healthy human individuals. Study-wide results and caveats: Across a handful of donors, naive CD4 shared about 5%, naive CD8 less than 4%, memory CD4 roughly 2.4%, memory CD8 0.4%. The four-donor shared clonotypes exceeded non-shared clonotypes in generation probability, with non-shared ones scoring lower.

Comment on this clone: Its antigen is not known.

Only Caucasian adults living in Nashville, Tennessee made up the donor group. Authors' methods: With immunoSEQ giving junction-only sequences and no quality scores, filtering differed. This table comes from immunoSEQ multiplex PCR, and its TCRdb copy is limited to in-frame clones, with some not included. V, J and clone size reflect that table, while D and trimming were determined from the DNA. In the table there are 550,000 to 800,000 clones, less than 85% of which are singletons. The V segment lost 7 bases and the J segment 4 bases; nucleotides outside the gene matches: 11. Germline values: CDR1 MNHEY, CDR2 SMNVEV (reference sequence). The CDR3 sequence is 15 residues long.

The chain is built from TRBV27 and TRBJ1-1, with 8 positions matching TRBD1. The source material was memory CD4+ T cells sorted from blood. Subset indicated: CD45RA-negative fraction. The clonotype originates from a woman younger than 45 in good health. The CDR3 sequence: CASILQGARGTEAFF. The CDR3 DNA follows: TGTGCCAGCATCCTCCAGGGGGCACGGGGCACTGAAGCTTTCTTT.